Sequencing of this T cell receptor (beta chain) was carried out in a study of blood T cells in healthy people across ages. Sample-barcoded 5' priming and a J-beta primer mix drove a second PCR of about 6 to 11 cycles. A single record per CDR3 protein comes from TCRdb applying MiXCR to the 5' RACE reads. The sample records about 1.1 million distinct CDR3 sequences, approximately 38% being singletons. The individuals who served as donors were healthy Caucasians living in Russia, aged roughly 6 to 90. The sample was blood. The receptor's source is a young man in good health.

The CDR3 sequence: CAISEGGDCEQYF. As DNA, the CDR3 is TGTGCCATCAGTGAAGGGGGGGATTGCGAGCAGTACTTC. V usage is TRBV10-3 and J usage is TRBJ2-7, with D maybe TRBD2 (7 bases). CDR1 is ENHRY and CDR2 is SYGVKD in the germline V gene. CDR3 length: 13 residues. Trimming cost V 3 bases and J 6 bases, with 12 bases left between them.